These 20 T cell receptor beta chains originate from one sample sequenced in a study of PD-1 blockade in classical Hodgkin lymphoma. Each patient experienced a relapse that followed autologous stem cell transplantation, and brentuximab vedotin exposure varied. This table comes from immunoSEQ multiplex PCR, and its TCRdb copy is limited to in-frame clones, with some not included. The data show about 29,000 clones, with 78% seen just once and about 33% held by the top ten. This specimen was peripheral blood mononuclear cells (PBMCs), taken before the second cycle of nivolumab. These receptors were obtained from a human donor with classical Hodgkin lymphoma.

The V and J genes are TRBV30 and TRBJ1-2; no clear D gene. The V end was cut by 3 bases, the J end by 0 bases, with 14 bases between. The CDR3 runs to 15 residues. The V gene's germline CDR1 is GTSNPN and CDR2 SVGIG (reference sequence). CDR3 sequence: CAWSPPDRTNYGYTF. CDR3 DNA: TGTGCCTGGAGCCCTCCTGACCGTACTAACTATGGCTACACCTTC.

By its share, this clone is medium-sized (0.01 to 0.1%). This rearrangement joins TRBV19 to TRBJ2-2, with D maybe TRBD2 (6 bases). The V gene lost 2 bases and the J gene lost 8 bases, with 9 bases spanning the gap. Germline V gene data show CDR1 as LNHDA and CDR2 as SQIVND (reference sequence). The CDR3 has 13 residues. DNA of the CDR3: TGTGCCAGTAGTATACTAGGGAGGGGGGAGCTGTTTTTT. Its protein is CASSILGRGELFF.

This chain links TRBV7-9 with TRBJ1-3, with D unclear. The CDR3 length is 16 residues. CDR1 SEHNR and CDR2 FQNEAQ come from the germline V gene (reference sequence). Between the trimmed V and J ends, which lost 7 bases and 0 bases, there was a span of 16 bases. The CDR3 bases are TGTGCCAGCATCGATTCGGGCGGGAGCTCTGGAAACACCATATATTTT. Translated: CASIDSGGSSGNTIYF. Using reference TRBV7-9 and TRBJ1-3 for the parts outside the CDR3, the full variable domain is DTGVSQNPRHKITKRGQNVTFRCDPISEHNRLYWYRQTLGQGPEFLTYFQNEAQLEKSRLLSDRFSAERPKGSFSTLEIQRTEQGDSAMYLCASIDSGGSSGNTIYFGEGSWLTVV.

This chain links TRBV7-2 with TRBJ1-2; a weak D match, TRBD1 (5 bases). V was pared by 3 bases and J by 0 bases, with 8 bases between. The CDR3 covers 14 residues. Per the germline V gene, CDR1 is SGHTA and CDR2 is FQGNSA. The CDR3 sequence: CASSLLGANYGYTF. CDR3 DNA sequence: TGTGCCAGCAGCTTGTTGGGGGCTAACTATGGCTACACCTTC.

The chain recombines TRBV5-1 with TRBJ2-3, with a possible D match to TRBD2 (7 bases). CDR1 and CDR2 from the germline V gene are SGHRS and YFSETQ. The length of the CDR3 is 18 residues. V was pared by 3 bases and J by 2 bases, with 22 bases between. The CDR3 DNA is TGCGCCAGCAGCTCACAATCAGGGGCTAGCGGCAACACAGATACGCAGTATTTT. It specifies CASSSQSGASGNTDTQYF.

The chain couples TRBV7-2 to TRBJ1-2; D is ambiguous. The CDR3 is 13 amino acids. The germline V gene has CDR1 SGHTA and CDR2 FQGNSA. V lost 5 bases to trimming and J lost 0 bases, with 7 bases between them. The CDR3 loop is CASSPESNYGYTF. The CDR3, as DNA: TGTGCCAGCAGCCCAGAGTCTAACTATGGCTACACCTTC.

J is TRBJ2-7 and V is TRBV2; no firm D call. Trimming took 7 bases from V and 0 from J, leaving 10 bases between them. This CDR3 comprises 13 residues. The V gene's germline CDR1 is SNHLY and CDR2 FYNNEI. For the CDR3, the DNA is TGTGCCAGCACGGCGGTATTCTCCTACGAGCAGTACTTC. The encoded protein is CASTAVFSYEQYF.

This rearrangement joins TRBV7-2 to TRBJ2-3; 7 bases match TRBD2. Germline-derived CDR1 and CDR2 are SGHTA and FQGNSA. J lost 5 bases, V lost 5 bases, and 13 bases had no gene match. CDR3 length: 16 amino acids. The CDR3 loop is CASSISGVAGLDTQYF. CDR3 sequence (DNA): TGTGCCAGCAGCATAAGCGGGGTGGCCGGACTAGATACGCAGTATTTT.

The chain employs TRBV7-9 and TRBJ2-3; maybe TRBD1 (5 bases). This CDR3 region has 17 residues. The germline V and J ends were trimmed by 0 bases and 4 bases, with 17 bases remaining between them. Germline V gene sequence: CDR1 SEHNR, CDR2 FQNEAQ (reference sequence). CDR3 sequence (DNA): TGTGCCAGCAGCTTAGCACGTGCAGGGCTGGTATCAGATACGCAGTATTTT. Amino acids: CASSLARAGLVSDTQYF. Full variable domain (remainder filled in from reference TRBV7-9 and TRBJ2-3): DTGVSQNPRHKITKRGQNVTFRCDPISEHNRLYWYRQTLGQGPEFLTYFQNEAQLEKSRLLSDRFSAERPKGSFSTLEIQRTEQGDSAMYLCASSLARAGLVSDTQYFGPGTRLTVL.

CDR3 amino acids: CASSYSSAATYNEQFF. The CDR3 bases are TGTGCCAGCAGTTACTCATCAGCGGCAACCTACAATGAGCAGTTCTTC. V and J are TRBV6-5 and TRBJ2-1, with a weak D call TRBD2 (5 bases). This CDR3 is 16 amino acids long. Per germline, CDR1 MNHEY and CDR2 SVGAGI. The V end lost 0 bases, the J end lost 2 bases, and 11 bases lay between the germline ends.

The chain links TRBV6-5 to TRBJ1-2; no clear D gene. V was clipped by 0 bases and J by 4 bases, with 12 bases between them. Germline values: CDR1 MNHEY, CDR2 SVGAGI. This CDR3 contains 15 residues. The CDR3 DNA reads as TGTGCCAGCAGTTACTCAGCCGATGCGTCCTATGGCTACACCTTC. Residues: CASSYSADASYGYTF.

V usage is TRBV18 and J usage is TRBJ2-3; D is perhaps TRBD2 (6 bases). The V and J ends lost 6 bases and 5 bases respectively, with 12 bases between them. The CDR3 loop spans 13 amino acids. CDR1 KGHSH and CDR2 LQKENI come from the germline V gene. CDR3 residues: CASSPGRGDTQYF. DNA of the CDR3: TGTGCCAGCTCGCCGGGGCGGGGAGATACGCAGTATTTT.

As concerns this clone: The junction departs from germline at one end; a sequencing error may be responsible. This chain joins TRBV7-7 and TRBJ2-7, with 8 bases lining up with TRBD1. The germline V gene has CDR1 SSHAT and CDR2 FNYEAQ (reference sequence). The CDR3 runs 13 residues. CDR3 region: CASSPDRGYEQYF. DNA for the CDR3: TGTGCTAGCAGCCCTGACAGGGGCTACGAGCAGTACTTC.

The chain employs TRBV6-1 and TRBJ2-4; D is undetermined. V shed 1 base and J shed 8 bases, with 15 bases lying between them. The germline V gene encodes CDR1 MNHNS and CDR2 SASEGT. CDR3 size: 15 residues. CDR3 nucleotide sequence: TGTGCCAGCAGTGAAGGTCGGTCGCTGTCGTACATTCAGTACTTC. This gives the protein CASSEGRSLSYIQYF.

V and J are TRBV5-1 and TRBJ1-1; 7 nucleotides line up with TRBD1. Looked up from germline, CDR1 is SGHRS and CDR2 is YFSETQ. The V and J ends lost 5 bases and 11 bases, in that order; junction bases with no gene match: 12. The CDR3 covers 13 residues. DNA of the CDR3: TGCGCCAGCAGTTGGGGACAGTCCGCTCTCGCTTTCTTT. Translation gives CASSWGQSALAFF.

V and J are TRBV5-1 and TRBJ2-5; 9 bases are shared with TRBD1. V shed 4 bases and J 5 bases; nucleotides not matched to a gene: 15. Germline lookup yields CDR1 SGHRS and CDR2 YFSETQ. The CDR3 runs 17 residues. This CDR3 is CASSLSLNRGRGETQYF. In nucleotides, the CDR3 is TGCGCCAGCAGCCTTTCTCTAAACAGGGGGCGCGGGGAGACCCAGTACTTC.

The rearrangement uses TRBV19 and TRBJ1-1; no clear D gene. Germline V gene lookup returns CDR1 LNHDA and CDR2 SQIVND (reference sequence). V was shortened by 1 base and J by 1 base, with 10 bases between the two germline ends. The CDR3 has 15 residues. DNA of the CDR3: TGTGCCAGTAGTATAGCGGCGGTAAAGAACACTGAAGCTTTCTTT. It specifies CASSIAAVKNTEAFF.

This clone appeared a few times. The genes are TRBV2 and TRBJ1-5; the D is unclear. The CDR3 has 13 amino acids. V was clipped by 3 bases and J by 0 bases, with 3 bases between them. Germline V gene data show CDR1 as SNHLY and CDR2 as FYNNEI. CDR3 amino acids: CASSDYSNQPQHF. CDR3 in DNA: TGTGCCAGCAGTGATTATAGCAATCAGCCCCAGCATTTT.

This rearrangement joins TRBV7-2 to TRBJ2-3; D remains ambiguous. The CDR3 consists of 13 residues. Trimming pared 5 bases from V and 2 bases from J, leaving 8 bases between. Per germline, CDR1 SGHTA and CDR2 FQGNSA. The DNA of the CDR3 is TGTGCCAGCAGCCAAGCTAACACAGATACGCAGTATTTT. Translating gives CASSQANTDTQYF.

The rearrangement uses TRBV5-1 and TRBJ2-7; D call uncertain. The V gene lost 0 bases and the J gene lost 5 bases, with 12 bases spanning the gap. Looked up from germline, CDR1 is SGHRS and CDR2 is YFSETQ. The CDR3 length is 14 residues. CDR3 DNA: TGCGCCAGCAGCTTGGCAGTCACCGCAGACGAGCAGTACTTC. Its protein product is CASSLAVTADEQYF.